The 4 T cell receptor beta chains below come from one sample, sequenced in a study of cytomegalovirus exposure and HLA in healthy donors. PCR used 60 Vbeta primers and 13 Jbeta primers. Generated by immunoSEQ multiplex PCR, the TCRdb table keeps only in-frame clones and is missing some. This sample carries more than 95,000 clones, around three quarters of them seen once, and the ten largest clones take more than 1%. Sequenced: PBMCs. These receptors all come from a female donor in good health and CMV-seronegative.

The chain has TRBV7-3 and TRBJ2-2; 9 bases align to TRBD2. Germline lookup yields CDR1 SGHTA and CDR2 FQGTGA. V lost 3 bases, J lost 8 bases, and 1 base stayed unmatched. The CDR3 has 13 amino acids. In DNA form, the CDR3 reads TGTGCCAGCAGCTTGACTAGCGGAGGGGAGCTGTTTTTT. Protein: CASSLTSGGELFF. Looking up the rest from reference TRBV7-3 and TRBJ2-2 gives the full variable domain: GAGVSQTPSNKVTEKGKYVELRCDPISGHTALYWYRQSLGQGPEFLIYFQGTGAADDSGLPNDRFFAVRPEGSVSTLKIQRTERGDSAVYLCASSLTSGGELFFGEGSRLTVL.

This chain links TRBV30 with TRBJ1-4; tentatively, D is TRBD1 (5 bases). CDR1 and CDR2 (germline): GTSNPN, SVGIG (reference sequence). V was cut by 5 bases and J by 8 bases, with 18 bases left in between. The CDR3 runs to 14 residues. The CDR3 is CAWAQGYGREKLFF. In DNA form, the CDR3 reads TGTGCCTGGGCGCAGGGTTACGGGAGAGAAAAACTGTTTTTT.

Concerning this clone: Compared with germline, one end of the junction differs, possibly owing to a read error. The chain has TRBV7-9 and TRBJ1-4; 7 nucleotides line up with TRBD1. Germline V gene sequence: CDR1 SEHNR, CDR2 FQNEAQ (reference sequence). The CDR3 extends over 16 amino acids. The CDR3: CSSSALPGQPNEKLFF. The CDR3, as DNA: TGTTCCAGCAGCGCCCTTCCGGGACAGCCTAATGAAAAACTGTTTTTT.

This chain links TRBV5-1 with TRBJ1-4; D unclear. CDR3 length equals 15 residues. V lost 4 bases and J 0 bases, leaving 10 bases between the germline ends. From germline, CDR1 is SGHRS and CDR2 YFSETQ. CDR3 loop: CASSPRLATNEKLFF. CDR3 sequence (DNA): TGCGCCAGCAGCCCGAGACTGGCAACTAATGAAAAACTGTTTTTT.